What follows are 17 T cell receptor beta chains derived from one specimen sequenced in a study of graft-versus-host responses after intestinal transplantation. Clones were sequenced by immunoSEQ multiplex PCR, and TCRdb holds only the in-frame ones, with some missing. The repertoire holds over 70,000 clones, around 83% seen once, with approximately 17% in the top ten. Their antigens remain unidentified. The input for sequencing was unstimulated CD8+ T cells sorted from spleen or lymph node cells, taken before intestinal transplant. Receptor source: a human donor who received an intestinal transplant.

In nucleotides, the CDR3 is TGTGCCACTGGTGTCTCTAGCACAGATACGCAGTATTTT. It specifies CATGVSSTDTQYF. The rearrangement links TRBV19 to TRBJ2-3; D is ambiguous. The CDR3 is 13 residues long. The V and J ends lost 10 bases and 0 bases respectively, with 11 bases between them. CDR1 and CDR2 from the germline V gene are LNHDA and SQIVND (reference sequence).

The chain couples TRBV6-1 to TRBJ2-5; TRBD2 matches 12 bases. J gave up 1 base and V 7 bases, and 4 bases lay outside the gene matches. The CDR3 extends over 15 amino acids. The V gene's germline CDR1 is MNHNS and CDR2 SASEGT. CDR3 sequence reads: CASTGLAGPQETQYF. The CDR3 nucleotides read TGTGCCAGCACCGGACTAGCGGGACCCCAAGAGACCCAGTACTTC.

The V call is TRBV6-5, the J call TRBJ1-1; 8 bases map to TRBD1. The CDR3 has 14 amino acids. Germline V lookup: CDR1 MNHEY, CDR2 SVGAGI. Trimming cost V 6 bases and J 1 base; bases outside gene matches: 4. The CDR3 DNA reads TGTGCCAGCAGGCCAGGGGGCGAGAACACTGAAGCTTTCTTT. Translating gives CASRPGGENTEAFF.

The chain recombines TRBV7-3 with TRBJ1-1, with no clear D. Per germline, CDR1 SGHTA and CDR2 FQGTGA. Between the trimmed V and J ends, which lost 1 base and 0 bases, there was a span of 9 bases. The CDR3 sequence is 15 residues long. The CDR3 DNA follows: TGTGCCAGCAGCTTAAGCCCCGGGGTGAACACTGAAGCTTTCTTT. The encoded protein is CASSLSPGVNTEAFF.

The V gene is TRBV6-1, the J gene TRBJ1-3; D gene uncertain. V dropped 0 bases and J dropped 0 bases, with 12 bases sitting between them. Germline V lookup: CDR1 MNHNS, CDR2 SASEGT. The CDR3 runs 17 residues. CDR3 bases: TGTGCCAGCAGTGAAGCGTTATTCACGTCCTCTGGAAACACCATATATTTT. This encodes CASSEALFTSSGNTIYF.

This rearrangement joins TRBV4-1 to TRBJ2-7; D might be TRBD2 (5 bases). This CDR3 is built from 16 residues. Germline V gene lookup returns CDR1 MGHRA and CDR2 YSYEKL. V was pared by 2 bases and J by 1 base, with 15 bases between. CDR3 nucleotides: TGCGCCAGCAGCCAAAACGACGGGGTTATTTCCTACGAGCAGTACTTC. Amino acids: CASSQNDGVISYEQYF.

The chain has TRBV7-9 and TRBJ2-1; no firm D call. This CDR3 region has 11 residues. The germline gives CDR1 SEHNR, CDR2 FQNEAQ (reference sequence). The V gene lost 1 base and the J gene lost 9 bases, with 4 bases spanning the gap. Here the CDR3 reads CASSLGSEQFF. Here the CDR3 DNA reads TGTGCCAGCAGCTTAGGGAGTGAGCAGTTCTTC. The whole variable domain, filled in from reference TRBV7-9 and TRBJ2-1, reads DTGVSQNPRHKITKRGQNVTFRCDPISEHNRLYWYRQTLGQGPEFLTYFQNEAQLEKSRLLSDRFSAERPKGSFSTLEIQRTEQGDSAMYLCASSLGSEQFFGPGTRLTVL.

The J gene is TRBJ2-3, the V gene TRBV11-2; 11 positions match TRBD2. The CDR3 has 16 residues. With 0 bases clipped from V and 6 bases from J, the junction kept 5 bases outside the gene matches. From germline, CDR1 is SGHAT and CDR2 FQNNGV. The CDR3 loop is CASSLDPSGRSDTQYF. The CDR3 DNA follows: TGTGCCAGCAGCTTAGATCCTAGCGGGAGGTCGGATACGCAGTATTTT.

The genes are TRBV9 and TRBJ2-2; TRBD2 matches 13 bases. There are 16 residues in the CDR3. Trimming cost V 4 bases and J 6 bases; bases outside gene matches: 6. Germline CDR1 is SGDLS and CDR2 is YYNGEE. Here the CDR3 reads CASSLTSGGASGELFF. DNA for the CDR3: TGTGCCAGCAGCCTCACTAGCGGGGGGGCTTCCGGGGAGCTGTTTTTT.

CDR3 bases: TGTGCCAGCAGTGTGGACGAGCAGTACTTC. This gives the protein CASSVDEQYF. The gene calls are TRBV2 and TRBJ2-7; D uncertain. CDR3 length: 10 amino acids. Trimming took off 4 bases at V and 5 bases at J, with 3 bases between the two ends. Germline CDR1 SNHLY, CDR2 FYNNEI.

The chain employs TRBV13 and TRBJ2-1, with 7 bases fitting TRBD1. With V trimmed by 5 bases and J by 7 bases, 8 bases remained unmatched. CDR3 length: 14 amino acids. Per germline, CDR1 PRHDT and CDR2 FYEKMQ (reference sequence). CDR3 nucleotide sequence: TGTGCCAGCAGCCCGGACACAGGGGAAAATGAGCAGTTCTTC. Residues: CASSPDTGENEQFF.

The V gene is TRBV7-3, the J gene TRBJ2-3; the match to TRBD2 covers 8 bases. V shed 2 bases, J shed 4 bases, and the junction held 5 bases outside the gene matches. This CDR3 contains 15 residues. Germline V CDR1 and CDR2: SGHTA, FQGTGA. The CDR3 region is CASSLAGGGADTQYF. The CDR3 DNA reads TGTGCCAGCAGCTTAGCGGGAGGTGGCGCAGATACGCAGTATTTT.

V and J are TRBV16 and TRBJ2-7; TRBD2 matches 10 bases. Per the germline V gene, CDR1 is KGHSY and CDR2 is FQNENV. The CDR3 length is 18 residues. V was clipped by 7 bases and J by 2 bases; unmatched bases: 17. CDR3 DNA: TGTGCCAGCACCCGACCGGCTAGCGGGAGCGTAACCACCTACGAGCAGTACTTC. This translates into CASTRPASGSVTTYEQYF.

The chain recombines TRBV28 with TRBJ1-2; the D is unclear. This CDR3 region has 14 residues. Germline lookup yields CDR1 MDHEN and CDR2 SYDVKM. V lost 7 bases and J 4 bases, leaving 16 bases between the germline ends. The CDR3 region is CASTFRGSGYGYTF. The CDR3 DNA sequence: TGTGCCAGCACCTTCCGAGGGTCTGGCTATGGCTACACCTTC.

This chain joins TRBV7-3 and TRBJ1-6; tentative D call: TRBD1 (5 bases). CDR1 is SGHTA, CDR2 FQGTGA, per germline. This CDR3 contains 14 residues. The V end lost 3 bases, the J end lost 4 bases, and 7 bases lay between the germline ends. CDR3 bases: TGTGCCAGCAGCTTGGGGGGTTATAATTCACCCCTCCACTTT. Translation gives CASSLGGYNSPLHF.

This rearrangement joins TRBV11-2 to TRBJ1-3; D remains ambiguous. Germline loops: CDR1 SGHAT, CDR2 FQNNGV. The CDR3 contains 11 residues. V lost 0 bases, J lost 8 bases, and 2 bases lay in between. Here the CDR3 DNA reads TGTGCCAGCAGCTTAGAAGACACCATATATTTT. Translation gives CASSLEDTIYF.

This chain joins TRBV14 and TRBJ1-4; D is ambiguous. The CDR3 has 15 residues. V was pared by 2 bases and J by 8 bases, with 15 bases between. Germline assignment: CDR1 SGHDN and CDR2 FVKESK. This chain's CDR3 is CASSQKGIHWEKLFF. CDR3 DNA sequence: TGTGCCAGCAGCCAAAAAGGGATACATTGGGAAAAACTGTTTTTT.